The 30 T cell receptor beta chains below all came from one sample that was sequenced in a study of OX40 agonist ivuxolimab in advanced cancers. The table came from immunoSEQ multiplex PCR; TCRdb's copy has only in-frame clones and leaves some out. The sample contains about 110,000 clones, roughly nine tenths of which appear only once. The sample here was CD4+ or CD8+ T cells sorted from blood, taken in a trial of the OX40 agonist ivuxolimab. These receptors all stem from an adult with an advanced solid tumor such as melanoma, head and neck, liver or kidney cancer.

This rearrangement joins TRBV30 to TRBJ1-1; a possible D gene is TRBD1 (6 bases). Trimming took 2 bases from V and 4 from J, leaving 11 bases between them. The CDR3 spans 13 residues. CDR1 is GTSNPN, CDR2 SVGIG, per germline (reference sequence). The CDR3 loop is CAWSFQGSTEAFF. The CDR3 nucleotides are TGTGCCTGGAGTTTCCAGGGGAGCACTGAAGCTTTCTTT. The full variable domain, with the rest looked up from reference TRBV30 and TRBJ1-1, is SQTIHQWPATLVQPVGSPLSLECTVEGTSNPNLYWYRQAAGRGLQLLFYSVGIGQISSEVPQNLSASRPQDRQFILSSKKLLLSDSGFYLCAWSFQGSTEAFFGQGTRLTVV.

The V gene is TRBV7-3, the J gene TRBJ2-1; 9 nucleotides align to TRBD2. CDR1 and CDR2 (germline): SGHTA, FQGTGA. V dropped 5 bases and J dropped 8; count of bases not matched to a gene: 7. CDR3 size: 14 residues. CDR3 nucleotides: TGTGCCAGCAGCCGGCTAGCGGGACGGTATGAGCAGTTCTTC. It translates to CASSRLAGRYEQFF.

The chain links TRBV6-5 to TRBJ1-5; 9 nucleotides align to TRBD1. Looked up from germline, CDR1 is MNHEY and CDR2 is SVGAGI. This CDR3 is built from 15 residues. V lost 5 bases to trimming and J lost 4 bases; unmatched junction nucleotides: 6. The DNA for the CDR3 is TGTGCCAGCAGTAGGACAGGGGAAATGAATCAGCCCCAGCATTTT. This codes for CASSRTGEMNQPQHF.

This chain links TRBV7-9 with TRBJ1-2; D call uncertain. V lost 1 base to trimming and J lost 6 bases, with 6 bases between them. The CDR3 consists of 12 residues. Germline lookup yields CDR1 SEHNR and CDR2 FQNEAQ (reference sequence). CDR3 DNA: TGTGCCAGCAGCTTAGAAGAGGATGGCTACACCTTC. It yields the protein CASSLEEDGYTF.

The chain is built from TRBV2 and TRBJ1-1, with TRBD1 matching 8 bases. J gave up 3 bases and V 8 bases, and 11 bases lay outside the gene matches. This CDR3 region has 15 residues. Looked up from germline, CDR1 is SNHLY and CDR2 is FYNNEI. The DNA for the CDR3 is TGTGCCAGCGTCAGGGGGCAAATCGGGTACACTGAAGCTTTCTTT. This codes for CASVRGQIGYTEAFF.

V gene TRBV11-1 combines with J gene TRBJ2-5; D perhaps matches TRBD1 (5 bases). Per the germline V gene, CDR1 is SGHAT and CDR2 is FQDESV (reference sequence). The CDR3 sequence is 14 residues long. V lost 5 bases and J lost 5, with 15 bases in between. The CDR3 coding sequence is TGTGCCAGCAGCCCGATTCAGGGTTGGGAGACCCAGTACTTC. It encodes CASSPIQGWETQYF.

This chain connects TRBV6-6 to TRBJ2-7; D uncertain. Germline CDR1 reads MNHNY; CDR2 reads SVGAGI (reference sequence). V lost 6 bases and J 12 bases, leaving 27 bases between the germline ends. The CDR3 consists of 15 residues. The DNA of the CDR3 is TGTGCCAGCAGCCACCCCTCGGTGCTAGGACCCTTTTGGTACTTC. It is translated as CASSHPSVLGPFWYF.

V usage is TRBV11-3 and J usage is TRBJ2-1, with a tentative D call TRBD2 (6 bases). CDR3 length equals 13 residues. Germline CDR1 is SGHNT and CDR2 is YENEEA. V was trimmed by 5 bases and J by 8 bases, leaving 13 bases between them. CDR3 coding DNA: TGTGCCAGCAGCGTCGGAGGGGTCCATGAGCAGTTCTTC. It is translated as CASSVGGVHEQFF.

The rearrangement uses TRBV6-1 and TRBJ2-7; weak D call: TRBD2 (6 bases). The length of the CDR3 is 15 residues. Trimming removed 6 bases from V and 0 bases from J, with 15 bases in between. Germline loops: CDR1 MNHNS, CDR2 SASEGT. CDR3 sequence reads: CASRRGDSGSYEQYF. CDR3 in DNA: TGTGCCAGCAGAAGAGGGGATAGCGGCTCCTACGAGCAGTACTTC.

The V gene is TRBV6-1, the J gene TRBJ2-3, with 9 bases identical to TRBD1. Germline V gene sequence: CDR1 MNHNS, CDR2 SASEGT. CDR3 length: 15 residues. The junction had 6 bases not matched to a gene; V was cut back by 5 bases and J by 3 bases. The CDR3 sequence is CASSLTGGWTDTQYF. For the CDR3, the DNA is TGTGCCAGCAGTCTGACAGGGGGGTGGACAGATACGCAGTATTTT.

The rearrangement joins TRBV6-5 to TRBJ2-7; possibly TRBD2 for D (5 bases). V was cut by 9 bases and J by 4 bases, with 10 bases left in between. The CDR3 is 11 amino acids. The germline V gene has CDR1 MNHEY and CDR2 SVGAGI. The CDR3: CASQEGYEQYF. Here the CDR3 DNA reads TGTGCCAGTCAAGAGGGATACGAGCAGTACTTC.

The rearrangement uses TRBV4-1 and TRBJ2-3; TRBD2 aligns across 7 bases. This CDR3 has 16 amino acids. Germline CDR1 is MGHRA and CDR2 is YSYEKL. V shed 1 base, J shed 1 base, and the junction held 5 bases outside the gene matches. CDR3 nucleotide sequence: TGCGCCAGCAGCCAAGGTAGAACTAGCGGCACAGATACGCAGTATTTT. This gives the protein CASSQGRTSGTDTQYF.

V is TRBV11-1 and J is TRBJ2-3; tentative D call: TRBD2 (5 bases). Germline V gene lookup returns CDR1 SGHAT and CDR2 FQDESV (reference sequence). Trimming took 3 bases from V and 2 from J, leaving 12 bases between them. This CDR3 spans 15 amino acids. CDR3 sequence reads: CASSFGMPNTDTQYF. The DNA for the CDR3 is TGTGCCAGCAGCTTCGGGATGCCCAACACAGATACGCAGTATTTT.

This chain uses TRBV9 with TRBJ2-2; 9 nucleotides match TRBD2. Germline trimming cut 0 bases from V and 5 bases from J; bases unmatched to any gene: 5. The CDR3 is 16 residues long. Germline lookup yields CDR1 SGDLS and CDR2 YYNGEE. The CDR3 DNA sequence: TGTGCCAGCAGCGTAGAAGCGGGAGGAAGAACCGGGGAGCTGTTTTTT. Translated: CASSVEAGGRTGELFF.

The chain uses TRBV9 and TRBJ2-5; D is uncertain. Germline CDR1 reads SGDLS; CDR2 reads YYNGEE. V shed 4 bases and J shed 4 bases, with 17 bases lying between them. This CDR3 comprises 15 residues. CDR3 in DNA: TGTGCCAGCAGCTCCACCCAAAGGGTATCAGAGACCCAGTACTTC. Amino acid sequence: CASSSTQRVSETQYF.

The chain joins TRBV5-5 to TRBJ2-7; possibly TRBD1 or TRBD2 for D (5 bases each). The CDR3 contains 16 residues. Germline V gene lookup returns CDR1 SGHKS and CDR2 YYEKEE (reference sequence). Trimming cost V 4 bases and J 5 bases, with 22 bases left between them. The CDR3 nucleotides are TGTGCCAGCAGCCGTTCGGGGCCGTCCGCTCTGGACGAGCAGTACTTC. Encoded protein: CASSRSGPSALDEQYF. Variable domain in full (rest from reference TRBV5-5 and TRBJ2-7): DAGVTQSPTHLIKTRGQQVTLRCSPISGHKSVSWYQQVLGQGPQFIFQYYEKEERGRGNFPDRFSARQFPNYSSELNVNALLLGDSALYLCASSRSGPSALDEQYFGPGTRLTVT.

This chain links TRBV6-1 with TRBJ1-6; D not resolved. Deletions cut 5 bases from V and 0 bases from J, with 8 bases between. The CDR3 is made up of 15 amino acids. The V gene's germline CDR1 is MNHNS and CDR2 SASEGT. DNA for the CDR3: TGTGCCAGCAGTACTCTGAGCTCCTATAATTCACCCCTCCACTTT. This gives the protein CASSTLSSYNSPLHF.

The gene calls are TRBV28 and TRBJ2-5; 14 bases are a match to TRBD2. The CDR3 is 16 amino acids. V trimming: 5 bases; J trimming: 7 bases; junction bases outside the gene matches: 9. The V gene's germline CDR1 is MDHEN and CDR2 SYDVKM. The CDR3 spells CASSTTGTSGRRTQYF. Written as DNA, the CDR3 is TGTGCCAGCAGTACGACCGGGACTAGCGGGAGACGGACCCAGTACTTC. The variable domain in full, completed from reference TRBV28 and TRBJ2-5, reads DVKVTQSSRYLVKRTGEKVFLECVQDMDHENMFWYRQDPGLGLRLIYFSYDVKMKEKGDIPEGYSVSREKKERFSLILESASTNQTSMYLCASSTTGTSGRRTQYFGPGTRLLVL.

The chain recombines TRBV7-2 with TRBJ2-1; perhaps D is TRBD1 or TRBD2 (6 bases each). The CDR3 sequence is 14 residues long. Germline V gene lookup returns CDR1 SGHTA and CDR2 FQGNSA. With 6 bases removed from V and 5 bases from J, the gap between germline ends came to 14 bases. In nucleotides, the CDR3 is TGTGCCAGCAGAGGGGGAGGAGTGCACAATGAGCAGTTCTTC. It codes for CASRGGGVHNEQFF. The whole variable domain, remainder taken from reference TRBV7-2 and TRBJ2-1, is GAGVSQSPSNKVTEKGKDVELRCDPISGHTALYWYRQSLGQGLEFLIYFQGNSAPDKSGLPSDRFSAERTGGSVSTLTIQRTQQEDSAVYLCASRGGGVHNEQFFGPGTRLTVL.

This rearrangement joins TRBV10-3 to TRBJ1-4; 9 nucleotides match TRBD1. V lost 4 bases to trimming and J lost 7 bases; unmatched junction nucleotides: 4. Germline CDR1 and CDR2: ENHRY and SYGVKD. CDR3 length: 14 residues. Here the CDR3 reads CAISGGQGGEKLFF. In DNA, the CDR3 is TGTGCCATCAGTGGGGGACAGGGAGGTGAAAAACTGTTTTTT.

The table lists this clone with a count of one. The chain combines TRBV29-1 with TRBJ2-7; possibly TRBD1 for D (5 bases). The CDR3 totals 14 residues. V was trimmed by 5 bases and J by 4 bases, leaving 18 bases between them. Germline-derived CDR1 and CDR2 are SQVTM and ANQGSEA. The CDR3 protein is CSVLPLGRVYEQYF. CDR3 nucleotide sequence: TGCAGCGTTCTCCCATTGGGCAGGGTGTACGAGCAGTACTTC.

This clone was recorded only once. CDR3 sequence: CASSTRIANTEAFF. For the CDR3, the DNA is TGTGCCAGTAGTACCAGGATAGCCAACACTGAAGCTTTCTTT. The genes are TRBV19 and TRBJ1-1; D is uncertain. The CDR3 spans 14 residues. Germline V gene lookup returns CDR1 LNHDA and CDR2 SQIVND (reference sequence). V lost 4 bases, J lost 2 bases, and 11 bases lay in between.

CDR3 in DNA: TGTGCCAGTAGGGGACCCGGGACTACTAACAATGAGCAGTTCTTC. This sequence encodes CASRGPGTTNNEQFF. The rearrangement links TRBV19 to TRBJ2-1, with 7 bases fitting TRBD2. CDR3 length: 15 residues. The germline V gene encodes CDR1 LNHDA and CDR2 SQIVND (reference sequence). Germline trimming cut 6 bases from V and 5 bases from J; bases unmatched to any gene: 10.

CDR3 sequence (DNA): TGTGCCATCGGGACTGACAGGGGGCTATTAGGAAACACCATATATTTT. Its protein is CAIGTDRGLLGNTIYF. V gene TRBV10-3 combines with J gene TRBJ1-3, with 10 bases aligning to TRBD1. The CDR3 totals 16 residues. Per germline, CDR1 ENHRY and CDR2 SYGVKD. Trimming cost V 8 bases and J 4 bases; bases outside gene matches: 11.

The rearrangement uses TRBV18 and TRBJ2-2, with 8 bases identical to TRBD2. This CDR3 has 15 residues. V lost 5 bases to trimming and J lost 5 bases; unmatched junction nucleotides: 7. Per the germline V gene, CDR1 is KGHSH and CDR2 is LQKENI. CDR3 amino acids: CASSTHPGGTGELFF. The CDR3 region has the DNA TGTGCCAGCTCAACCCACCCGGGGGGGACCGGGGAGCTGTTTTTT.

The V call is TRBV18, the J call TRBJ2-1; D call uncertain. The CDR3 consists of 16 residues. V lost 0 bases and J lost 0, with 9 bases in between. CDR1 is KGHSH, CDR2 LQKENI, per germline. CDR3 nucleotides: TGTGCCAGCTCACCACCGGTTTCGAGCTCCTACAATGAGCAGTTCTTC. Translated, it gives CASSPPVSSSYNEQFF.

By sample share, this clone is medium-sized (0.01 to 0.1%). The rearrangement uses TRBV9 and TRBJ1-4; D call uncertain. CDR3 length equals 13 residues. Germline-derived CDR1 and CDR2 are SGDLS and YYNGEE. V shed 4 bases and J shed 8 bases, with 12 bases lying between them. The CDR3 sequence is CASSSSDPEKLFF. DNA of the CDR3: TGTGCCAGCAGCTCCTCTGACCCGGAAAAACTGTTTTTT. The full variable domain, its missing parts supplied by reference TRBV9 and TRBJ1-4, is DSGVTQTPKHLITATGQRVTLRCSPRSGDLSVYWYQQSLDQGLQFLIQYYNGEERAKGNILERFSAQQFPDLHSELNLSSLELGDSALYFCASSSSDPEKLFFGSGTQLSVL.

This clone came up once. The chain employs TRBV4-1 and TRBJ2-5; 7 bases are shared with TRBD1. The V gene end was trimmed by 4 bases and the J gene end by 5 bases; junction bases not matched to a gene: 10. The CDR3 totals 15 residues. Germline CDR1 is MGHRA and CDR2 is YSYEKL. The CDR3, as DNA: TGCGCCAGCAGCCTCGGCGAAGGGGGCGGGGAGACCCAGTACTTC. Translated, it gives CASSLGEGGGETQYF.

This clone has ten or more counts. This sequence joins TRBV12-5 and TRBJ2-1; 9 nucleotides agree with TRBD1. The CDR3 is 15 amino acids. V shed 5 bases, J shed 2 bases, and the junction held 4 bases outside the gene matches. The germline V gene has CDR1 LGHNT and CDR2 FRNRAP. The CDR3 DNA is TGTGCTAGTGGTCAAACAGGGGGCGCCTACAATGAGCAGTTCTTC. Encoded protein: CASGQTGGAYNEQFF.

This chain links TRBV9 with TRBJ2-5, with D uncertain. Germline assignment: CDR1 SGDLS and CDR2 YYNGEE. Trimming pared 0 bases from V and 3 bases from J, leaving 6 bases between. The CDR3 consists of 13 residues. The CDR3 DNA reads TGTGCCAGCAGCGTAGGGGCCGAAGAGACCCAGTACTTC. Its translation is CASSVGAEETQYF.